This is a list of T cell receptor beta chains from one sample in a study of Ad26.COV2.S vaccination and SARS-CoV-2 variants. Measured with immunoSEQ multiplex PCR; TCRdb has only the in-frame clones, and not every one. The table records some 350,000 clones, 92% of them present only once. The sample in question was peripheral blood, obtained after recovery from COVID-19. All receptors come from a human donor who had recovered from COVID-19. Each CDR3 is given with its conserved first and last residue. The order of the fields is V gene, clone size, J gene, CDR3 protein. A clone size is listed for some rows: how often the clone was seen (once, few, many), or a class if it is expanded.

TRBV2	-	TRBJ1-2	CASRQPGQGKANYGYTF
TRBV19	-	TRBJ2-7	CASSRTGGTYEQYF
TRBV10-3	-	TRBJ1-2	CAISPRGGLVYGYTF
TRBV15	-	TRBJ2-7	CATSRGPGTGEEQYF
TRBV6-2/TRBV6-3	-	TRBJ2-3	CASSPGLDRVDTQYF
TRBV6-5	few	TRBJ2-7	CASSYSLFRRYEQYF
TRBV15	-	TRBJ1-2	CATSREKGGNGYTF
TRBV4-3	-	TRBJ1-6	CASSPSEGSSGPLHF
TRBV24-1	-	TRBJ2-3	CATSDPGTGKDTQYF
TRBV19	-	TRBJ2-7	CASATRDGDYEQYF
TRBV12-3/TRBV12-4	-	TRBJ2-1	CASSFSVNEQFF
TRBV11-2	-	TRBJ2-1	CASSGLYRDRGLWNEQFF
TRBV3-1/TRBV3-2	-	TRBJ2-5	CASSQDGGAPETQYF
TRBV6-4	-	TRBJ2-7	CATSPGDGYEQYF
TRBV9	-	TRBJ2-7	CASSVGGGQGARGEQYF
TRBV4-1	-	TRBJ1-1	CASSLDRVNTEAFF
TRBV7-2	-	TRBJ1-1	CASSLATAAEAFF
TRBV25-1	-	TRBJ1-1	CASSEWGRAGNTEAFF
TRBV11-3	-	TRBJ1-5	CASSLDKGWSNQPQHF
TRBV6-6	-	TRBJ1-1	CASSYEGVRAFF
TRBV19	-	TRBJ2-6	CASFISGANVLTF
TRBV5-6	-	TRBJ2-7	CASSLFATDEQYF
TRBV5-5	-	TRBJ1-5	CASSLGAGADSNQPQHF
TRBV18	-	TRBJ1-5	CASSIGQTNQPQHF
TRBV3-1/TRBV3-2	-	TRBJ1-6	CASSHYDRYQIYSPLHF
TRBV15	-	TRBJ1-6	CATSSGVALHF
TRBV11-3	-	TRBJ2-5	CASSPGGEGETQYF
TRBV23-1	-	TRBJ1-1	CASSRLRENSEAFF
TRBV3-1/TRBV3-2	-	TRBJ2-3	CASSQDKGAGGTDTQYF
TRBV7-2	-	TRBJ1-1	CASSSWAGTGLQYTEAFF
TRBV9	-	TRBJ2-7	CASSPRVGWPSEQYF
TRBV5-6	-	TRBJ2-7	CASSEGSGTANYEQYF
TRBV19	-	TRBJ1-5	CASSGVGDSNQPQHF
TRBV6-5	-	TRBJ2-2	CASSSDRGGSGELFF
TRBV7-9	-	TRBJ2-1	CASTNSPRDTSYNEQFF
TRBV5-1	-	TRBJ2-1	CASTLPTTSEDGEQFF
TRBV7-8	-	TRBJ1-1	CASSLATNTEAFF
TRBV6-9	-	TRBJ2-3	CASIPGTSTDTQYF
TRBV6-5	-	TRBJ1-2	CASSYSTDLYGYTF
TRBV5-4	-	TRBJ1-2	CASSLPGGRGYTF
TRBV7-9	few	TRBJ1-1	CASSLYQSGQRKGTVAFF
TRBV18	-	TRBJ2-7	CASSPSDLAGGEEQYF
TRBV3-1/TRBV3-2	-	TRBJ2-5	CASSPRQGGGETQYF
TRBV6-6	-	TRBJ1-6	CASSDGGIPYNSPLHF
TRBV18	once	TRBJ1-5	CASSPVGRGYGQPQHF
TRBV19	-	TRBJ1-2	CAGRETGKRAGGYTF
TRBV4-3	-	TRBJ1-1	CASSQVGVRTEAFF
TRBV5-6	-	TRBJ2-5	CASSPTGRGEETQYF
TRBV2	-	TRBJ1-2	CASSEAAYGYTF
TRBV6-5	-	TRBJ1-5	CASRATGYNQPQHF
TRBV7-2	-	TRBJ2-5	CASSFGISGETQYF
TRBV7-6	-	TRBJ2-3	CASSFSGPGHSRIRGTDTQYF
TRBV7-9	-	TRBJ1-2	CASSLTGDSYGYTF